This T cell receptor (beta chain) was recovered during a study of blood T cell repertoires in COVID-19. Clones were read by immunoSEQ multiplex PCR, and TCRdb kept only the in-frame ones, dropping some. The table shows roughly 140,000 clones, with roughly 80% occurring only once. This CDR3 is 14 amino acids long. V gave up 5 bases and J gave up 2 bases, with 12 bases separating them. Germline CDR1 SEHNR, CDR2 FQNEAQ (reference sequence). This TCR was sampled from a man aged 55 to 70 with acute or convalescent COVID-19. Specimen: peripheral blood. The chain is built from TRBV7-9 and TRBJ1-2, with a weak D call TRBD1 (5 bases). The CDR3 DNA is TGTGCCAGCAGCCGAGGCGGGGGAAACTATGGCTACACCTTC. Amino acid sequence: CASSRGGGNYGYTF. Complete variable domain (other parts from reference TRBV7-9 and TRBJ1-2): DTGVSQNPRHKITKRGQNVTFRCDPISEHNRLYWYRQTLGQGPEFLTYFQNEAQLEKSRLLSDRFSAERPKGSFSTLEIQRTEQGDSAMYLCASSRGGGNYGYTFGSGTRLTVV.